This TCR beta chain was sequenced in a study of blood T cell repertoires in COVID-19. Method: immunoSEQ multiplex PCR; TCRdb's copy keeps in-frame clones and lacks some. This repertoire shows 110,000 or so clones, around 83% found once; its top ten account for less than 20%. With V trimmed by 1 base and J by 1 base, 7 bases remained unmatched. From germline, CDR1 is MDHEN and CDR2 SYDVKM. The CDR3 has 17 residues. Sequencing used peripheral blood. The sequence came from a woman of 80 years or more with acute or convalescent COVID-19. The V and J genes are TRBV28 and TRBJ1-1; 9 bases line up with TRBD1. This CDR3 is CASSLLGQGFRNTEAFF. The DNA of the CDR3 is TGTGCCAGCAGTTTATTGGGACAGGGTTTCAGGAACACTGAAGCTTTCTTT.